The 19 T cell receptor beta chains presented below share a single source sample, sequenced in a study of OX40 agonist ivuxolimab in advanced cancers. Using immunoSEQ multiplex PCR, the repertoire was profiled, and TCRdb retains in-frame clones only, with some absent. The sample consists of some 50,000 clones, more than 75% of them appearing once. Sequenced here: CD4+ or CD8+ T cells sorted from blood, sampled in a trial of the OX40 agonist ivuxolimab. These receptors came from an adult with an advanced solid tumor such as melanoma, head and neck, liver or kidney cancer.

The CDR3 sequence: CASTNGPDTQYF. For the CDR3, the DNA is TGTGCCAGCACTAACGGGCCAGATACGCAGTATTTT. The chain links TRBV6-5 to TRBJ2-3; D not resolved. Germline loops: CDR1 MNHEY, CDR2 SVGAGI. This CDR3 region has 12 residues. V lost 7 bases to trimming and J lost 4 bases, with 9 bases between them.

This clone was picked up one time. The V gene is TRBV4-1, the J gene TRBJ2-3, with a tentative D call TRBD2 (5 bases). This CDR3 spans 16 amino acids. Trimming removed 4 bases at V and 4 bases at J, with 18 bases between. Germline V gene data show CDR1 as MGHRA and CDR2 as YSYEKL. In DNA, the CDR3 is TGCGCCAGCAGCCGTGGACTGCGGGCGGAGGCAGATACGCAGTATTTT. This sequence encodes CASSRGLRAEADTQYF.

The chain carries TRBV19 and TRBJ2-7; 11 positions agree with TRBD2. The CDR3 is 14 amino acids. The trim removed 5 bases at V and 1 base at J, leaving 1 base unmatched. Looked up from germline, CDR1 is LNHDA and CDR2 is SQIVND (reference sequence). CDR3 DNA: TGTGCCAGTAGTGGGACTAGCGGATCCTACGAGCAGTACTTC. It codes for CASSGTSGSYEQYF.

The V and J genes are TRBV2 and TRBJ2-4; 7 nucleotides match TRBD1. The CDR3 runs 15 residues. The V segment lost 7 bases and the J segment 1 base; nucleotides outside the gene matches: 7. The germline CDR1 and CDR2 sequences are SNHLY and FYNNEI. CDR3 region: CASTLDRVAKNIQYF. The CDR3 DNA sequence: TGTGCCAGCACCCTAGACAGGGTGGCCAAAAACATTCAGTACTTC.

This clone was observed once. The chain is built from TRBV28 and TRBJ1-1; D ambiguous. The ends were cut back, 6 bases at V and 10 bases at J, with 15 bases in the middle. The CDR3 sequence is 12 residues long. Per the germline V gene, CDR1 is MDHEN and CDR2 is SYDVKM. The CDR3 nucleotides are TGTGCCAGCAGGCCGACTCAGCTCGGAGCTTTCTTT. It encodes CASRPTQLGAFF. The entire variable domain, with the rest obtained from reference TRBV28 and TRBJ1-1, is as follows: DVKVTQSSRYLVKRTGEKVFLECVQDMDHENMFWYRQDPGLGLRLIYFSYDVKMKEKGDIPEGYSVSREKKERFSLILESASTNQTSMYLCASRPTQLGAFFGQGTRLTVV.

This chain links TRBV7-9 with TRBJ2-7, with a tentative D call TRBD1 (6 bases). Germline lookup yields CDR1 SEHNR and CDR2 FQNEAQ (reference sequence). CDR3 size: 15 residues. V lost 2 bases and J 2 bases, leaving 13 bases between the germline ends. The chain's CDR3 is CASSLQQGGPYEQYF. The DNA of the CDR3 is TGTGCCAGCAGCTTACAACAGGGCGGCCCCTACGAGCAGTACTTC.

The V and J genes are TRBV5-1 and TRBJ1-2; 8 nucleotides agree with TRBD1. The germline V gene encodes CDR1 SGHRS and CDR2 YFSETQ. There are 14 residues in the CDR3. The V and J ends lost 4 bases and 0 bases, in that order; junction bases with no gene match: 2. CDR3 DNA: TGCGCCAGCAGCCAACAGGGGGCTAACTATGGCTACACCTTC. Translated: CASSQQGANYGYTF.

The genes are TRBV6-1 and TRBJ2-4; D unresolved. Germline loops: CDR1 MNHNS, CDR2 SASEGT. Trimming stripped 1 base from V and 8 bases from J, with 12 bases between. The CDR3 is 14 amino acids. The CDR3 sequence: CASSEGGSIDIQYF. The CDR3 nucleotides read TGTGCCAGCAGTGAAGGGGGTAGTATTGACATTCAGTACTTC.

The chain has TRBV19 and TRBJ2-5; the match to TRBD2 covers 7 bases. This CDR3 has 15 residues. Germline loops: CDR1 LNHDA, CDR2 SQIVND (reference sequence). The V segment lost 2 bases and the J segment 4 bases; nucleotides outside the gene matches: 7. CDR3 protein: CASSISGRAGETQYF. The CDR3 DNA sequence: TGTGCCAGTAGTATAAGTGGGAGGGCCGGAGAGACCCAGTACTTC. The full variable domain, rest sourced from reference TRBV19 and TRBJ2-5, is DGGITQSPKYLFRKEGQNVTLSCEQNLNHDAMYWYRQDPGQGLRLIYYSQIVNDFQKGDIAEGYSVSREKKESFPLTVTSAQKNPTAFYLCASSISGRAGETQYFGPGTRLLVL.

V is TRBV5-6 and J is TRBJ2-5; D possibly corresponds to TRBD2 (6 bases). V gave up 0 bases and J gave up 2 bases, with 11 bases separating them. This CDR3 contains 15 residues. Looked up from germline, CDR1 is SGHDT and CDR2 is YYEEEE. The CDR3 spells CASSLASGGQETQYF. The CDR3 DNA reads as TGTGCCAGCAGCTTGGCCTCCGGGGGTCAAGAGACCCAGTACTTC.

V gene TRBV5-1 combines with J gene TRBJ2-1; a weak D match, TRBD1 (5 bases). The V gene lost 3 bases and the J gene lost 1 base, with 11 bases spanning the gap. Germline-derived CDR1 and CDR2 are SGHRS and YFSETQ. The CDR3 loop spans 15 amino acids. The CDR3 DNA is TGCGCCAGCAGCTCGGACAAGAAGTCCTACAATGAGCAGTTCTTC. Translated: CASSSDKKSYNEQFF.

The chain uses TRBV5-5 and TRBJ2-7, with 14 bases aligning to TRBD2. The CDR3 runs to 15 residues. CDR1 and CDR2 from the germline V gene are SGHKS and YYEKEE (reference sequence). Trimming removed 3 bases from V and 4 bases from J; junction bases left unmatched: 3. The CDR3 sequence is CASSSGLAGVYEQYF. The CDR3 DNA reads TGTGCCAGCAGCTCGGGACTAGCGGGAGTGTACGAGCAGTACTTC.

This clone was seen more than once but under ten times. Different DNA sequences within this sample yield the same CDR3. V is TRBV27 and J is TRBJ1-1; maybe TRBD1 (5 bases). V lost 3 bases and J 5 bases, leaving 10 bases between the germline ends. From germline, CDR1 is MNHEY and CDR2 SMNVEV (reference sequence). The CDR3 is made up of 13 amino acids. CDR3 loop: CASSFRGGTEAFF. The CDR3 region has the DNA TGTGCCAGCAGTTTTCGGGGGGGGACTGAAGCTTTCTTT.

The rearrangement uses TRBV6-6 and TRBJ1-5; 10 bases fit TRBD1. V was pared by 5 bases and J by 6 bases, with 7 bases of the junction left unmatched. Germline V gene sequence: CDR1 MNHNY, CDR2 SVGAGI (reference sequence). CDR3 length equals 15 residues. In DNA form, the CDR3 reads TGTGCCAGCAGTGTAGACAGGGGGCAGGGTCAGCCCCAGCATTTT. As protein: CASSVDRGQGQPQHF.

This chain links TRBV9 with TRBJ1-3, with TRBD1 identical over 10 bases. The CDR3 length is 15 residues. Trimming took 2 bases from V and 3 from J; bases not matched to a gene: 2. CDR1 and CDR2 from the germline V gene are SGDLS and YYNGEE. CDR3: CASSVGQGVGNTIYF. CDR3 nucleotide sequence: TGTGCCAGCAGCGTCGGACAGGGGGTTGGAAACACCATATATTTT.

The chain couples TRBV2 to TRBJ2-1; TRBD2 agrees at 8 bases. The trim removed 1 base at V and 7 bases at J, leaving 9 bases unmatched. The CDR3 length is 16 residues. Germline CDR1 SNHLY, CDR2 FYNNEI. CDR3 nucleotide sequence: TGTGCCAGCAGTGAAGTTTTTGAGGGGACTAGAAATGAGCAGTTCTTC. Its translation: CASSEVFEGTRNEQFF.

The genes are TRBV5-1 and TRBJ2-3, with no clear D. The germline V gene has CDR1 SGHRS and CDR2 YFSETQ. The CDR3 has 15 amino acids. Trimming pared 1 base from V and 3 bases from J, leaving 12 bases between. This CDR3 reads CASSLIREGTDTQYF. In nucleotides, the CDR3 is TGCGCCAGCAGCTTGATTAGAGAAGGTACAGATACGCAGTATTTT.

V usage is TRBV6-5 and J usage is TRBJ2-2; 9 bases map to TRBD1. The ends lost 4 bases at V and 0 bases at J; junction bases unmatched: 3. The CDR3 has 16 residues. Germline-derived CDR1 and CDR2 are MNHEY and SVGAGI. The CDR3 DNA reads TGTGCCAGCAGTTTGGGACAGGGATCGAACACCGGGGAGCTGTTTTTT. It translates to CASSLGQGSNTGELFF.

The table lists this clone with a count of one. The chain has TRBV30 and TRBJ2-7; possibly TRBD2 for D (7 bases). Germline assignment: CDR1 GTSNPN and CDR2 SVGIG (reference sequence). V shed 5 bases and J shed 2 bases, with 13 bases lying between them. This CDR3 contains 13 residues. CDR3 residues: CAWGRGQAYEQYF. In DNA, the CDR3 is TGTGCCTGGGGGCGGGGGCAAGCCTACGAGCAGTACTTC.